Listed below are T cell receptor beta chains from one sample, sequenced in a study of blood T cell repertoires in COVID-19. Generated by immunoSEQ multiplex PCR, the TCRdb table keeps only in-frame clones and is missing some. Of a few hundred thousand clones listed, around 88% are singletons. Material: peripheral blood. Receptors originate from a woman aged 55-75 years with COVID-19, enrolled during active disease. Both conserved end residues are part of each CDR3. The order of the fields is CDR3 protein, CDR3 DNA, CDR3 length, clone size, V gene, D gene, J gene. D genes are given only for firm matches. Where a row states a size, it is once, few, many or the class of an expanded clone; other rows omit it.

CASKIEQTSNQPQHF,TGTGCCAGCAAGATAGAACAGACTAGCAATCAGCCCCAGCATTTT,15,-,TRBV2,-,TRBJ1-5
CATSDHTKDRDGYTF,TGTGCCACCAGCGATCATACAAAGGACAGGGATGGCTACACCTTC,15,-,TRBV15,TRBD1,TRBJ1-2
CASSQEFDQGEEKLFF,TGCGCCAGCAGCCAAGAATTCGACCAGGGCGAAGAAAAACTGTTTTTT,16,-,TRBV4-3,-,TRBJ1-4
CASSSLTSGSNTGELFF,TGTGCCAGCAGCTCTTTGACTAGCGGGAGTAACACCGGGGAGCTGTTTTTT,17,-,TRBV5-5,TRBD2,TRBJ2-2
CASSQDASASYEQYF,TGCGCCAGCAGCCAAGATGCTAGCGCCTCCTACGAGCAGTACTTC,15,-,TRBV4-1,-,TRBJ2-7
CSELARDTQYF,TGCAGTGAACTAGCCCGGGATACGCAGTATTTT,11,-,TRBV20-1,-,TRBJ2-3
CASSILSGGLYEQYF,TGTGCCAGTAGTATCCTATCCGGGGGACTGTACGAGCAGTACTTC,15,-,TRBV19,-,TRBJ2-7
CASSQDEGAISTEAFF,TGCGCCAGCAGCCAAGATGAGGGGGCAATAAGCACTGAAGCTTTCTTT,16,-,TRBV4-3,TRBD1,TRBJ1-1
CASSDRGIGELFF,TGTGCCAGCAGCGACAGGGGGATCGGGGAGCTGTTTTTT,13,-,TRBV7-3,TRBD1,TRBJ2-2
CASSFSPRETQYF,TGTGCCAGCAGCTTTTCTCCCCGAGAGACCCAGTACTTC,13,-,TRBV7-3,-,TRBJ2-5
CASSRTGTSWTDTQYF,TGTGCCAGCAGTCGAACTGGGACTAGTTGGACAGATACGCAGTATTTT,16,-,TRBV7-2,TRBD2,TRBJ2-3
CASSHGGMSYNEQFF,TGTGCCAGCAGCCACGGGGGAATGTCCTACAATGAGCAGTTCTTC,15,-,TRBV4-2,-,TRBJ2-1
CASSRGLVGYTF,TGTGCCAGCAGCAGGGGGCTGGTGGGCTACACCTTC,12,-,TRBV12-3/TRBV12-4,TRBD1,TRBJ1-2
CASSQGGLESEQFF,TGTGCCAGCAGCCAAGGGGGGCTGGAGAGTGAGCAGTTCTTC,14,once,TRBV4-2,-,TRBJ2-1
CASSSDRDGNTIYF,TGCGCCAGCAGCTCCGACAGGGATGGAAACACCATATATTTT,14,-,TRBV5-1,TRBD1,TRBJ1-3
CASTGGGVPSYNEQFF,TGTGCCAGTACGGGCGGGGGGGTCCCCTCCTACAATGAGCAGTTCTTC,16,-,TRBV19,TRBD2,TRBJ2-1
CASSLKPRDTEAFF,TGTGCCAGCAGCTTGAAGCCCCGGGACACTGAAGCTTTCTTT,14,-,TRBV5-5,-,TRBJ1-1
CASLGTAYEQYF,TGTGCCAGCCTAGGGACAGCCTACGAGCAGTACTTC,12,-,TRBV6-6,TRBD1,TRBJ2-7
CASSLDLGSGNTIYF,TGCGCCAGCAGCTTGGATCTCGGCTCTGGAAACACCATATATTTT,15,-,TRBV5-1,-,TRBJ1-3
CASSYSDETRKAFF,TGTGCCAGCAGTTACTCGGATGAGACACGTAAAGCTTTCTTT,14,-,TRBV6-2/TRBV6-3,-,TRBJ1-1
CASSALPLALTGLSGNTIYF,TGTGCCAGCAGCGCCCTGCCCCTGGCCTTGACAGGACTCTCTGGAAACACCATATATTTT,20,-,TRBV9,-,TRBJ1-3
CASSLGTSRETQYF,TGTGCCAGCAGCTTAGGAACTAGCAGAGAGACCCAGTACTTC,14,-,TRBV7-2,-,TRBJ2-5
CASHDTAGLRTEAFF,TGTGCCAGTCACGATACGGCAGGGTTGCGCACTGAAGCTTTCTTT,15,-,TRBV6-5,-,TRBJ1-1
CASTLPDRPDYEQYF,TGTGCCAGCACCCTCCCCGACAGGCCGGACTACGAGCAGTACTTC,15,-,TRBV6-5,-,TRBJ2-7
CASSSIRGDTQYF,TGTGCCAGCAGTAGTATCAGGGGTGATACGCAGTATTTT,13,few,TRBV2,-,TRBJ2-3
CASSYGQSGELFF,TGTGCCAGCAGTTACGGACAGTCCGGGGAGCTGTTTTTT,13,-,TRBV6-5,-,TRBJ2-2
CASSYAGAQETQYF,TGTGCCAGCAGTTACGCGGGGGCCCAAGAGACCCAGTACTTC,14,-,TRBV6-2/TRBV6-3,-,TRBJ2-5
CASSPNTEAFF,TGTGCCAGCAGTCCTAACACTGAAGCTTTCTTT,11,-,TRBV6-6,-,TRBJ1-1
CASSVGTGGYEQYF,TGTGCCAGCAGTGTTGGGACAGGGGGCTACGAGCAGTACTTC,14,-,TRBV6-4,TRBD1,TRBJ2-7
CASSYSGEYSYEQYF,TGTGCCAGCAGTTACTCGGGCGAGTACTCCTACGAGCAGTACTTC,15,-,TRBV6-6,-,TRBJ2-7
CASSNRDRGSTDTQYF,TGTGCCAGCAGCAACCGGGACAGGGGGAGCACAGATACGCAGTATTTT,16,-,TRBV7-9,TRBD1,TRBJ2-3
CASSLIFPAWLASTDTQYF,TGTGCCAGCAGCCTTATTTTTCCCGCGTGGCTAGCCAGCACAGATACGCAGTATTTT,19,-,TRBV27,-,TRBJ2-3
CASSPGTRNQPQHF,TGTGCCAGCAGCCCAGGGACACGTAATCAGCCCCAGCATTTT,14,-,TRBV11-3,-,TRBJ1-5
CASSLWGGSTDTQYF,TGTGCCAGCAGCCTTTGGGGCGGTAGCACAGATACGCAGTATTTT,15,-,TRBV13,-,TRBJ2-3
CASSLRGSAATNEKLFF,TGTGCCAGCAGCTTGCGAGGGTCGGCCGCAACTAATGAAAAACTGTTTTTT,17,-,TRBV5-5,-,TRBJ1-4
CASSPTGVKNIQYF,TGTGCCAGCAGCCCGACAGGGGTCAAAAACATTCAGTACTTC,14,once,TRBV5-4,TRBD1,TRBJ2-4
CASSRESGQPQHF,TGCGCCAGCAGTCGGGAGAGCGGTCAGCCCCAGCATTTT,13,-,TRBV5-1,-,TRBJ1-5
CASSLPGTSGGDVETQYF,TGTGCCAGCAGTCTACCCGGGACTAGCGGGGGGGATGTGGAGACCCAGTACTTC,18,-,TRBV6-2/TRBV6-3,TRBD2,TRBJ2-5
CASGLFMNTEAFF,TGTGCTAGTGGTTTGTTTATGAACACTGAAGCTTTCTTT,13,-,TRBV12-5,-,TRBJ1-1
CASNESGGGTDTQYF,TGTGCCAGCAATGAAAGCGGGGGCGGCACAGATACGCAGTATTTT,15,-,TRBV6-1,TRBD2,TRBJ2-3
CASSTAYEQYF,TGTGCCAGCTCGACTGCGTACGAGCAGTACTTC,11,once,TRBV2,-,TRBJ2-7
CASRKHPPYEQYF,TGTGCCAGCAGAAAACATCCGCCCTACGAGCAGTACTTC,13,-,TRBV2,-,TRBJ2-7
CASSQAGRRAAGEVADTQYF,TGTGCCAGCAGCCAAGCCGGGCGGAGGGCAGCGGGGGAGGTGGCAGATACGCAGTATTTT,20,-,TRBV3-1/TRBV3-2,TRBD2,TRBJ2-3
CARPPDRILEGFF,TGTGCCAGGCCCCCGGACAGGATTCTCGAAGGATTCTTT,13,-,TRBV19,TRBD1,TRBJ1-1
CASGLVTGGEQYF,TGTGCTAGTGGTTTGGTGACAGGAGGCGAGCAGTACTTC,13,few,TRBV12-5,-,TRBJ2-7
CAWTLLTDTQYF,TGTGCCTGGACCCTTCTCACAGATACGCAGTATTTT,12,once,TRBV30,-,TRBJ2-3
CASSSQGANTEAFF,TGTGCCAGCAGCTCCCAGGGGGCGAACACTGAAGCTTTCTTT,14,-,TRBV7-9,TRBD1,TRBJ1-1
CASSLVAGTLRPDTQYF,TGTGCCAGCAGCTTAGTAGCGGGGACGCTTCGTCCAGATACGCAGTATTTT,17,-,TRBV7-9,TRBD2,TRBJ2-3
CASSVEDSYEQYF,TGTGCCAGCAGCGTCGAGGACAGCTACGAGCAGTACTTC,13,few,TRBV9,-,TRBJ2-7
CASSLQGPYNSPLHF,TGTGCCAGCAGCCTACAGGGGCCCTATAATTCACCCCTCCACTTT,15,few,TRBV6-5,TRBD1,TRBJ1-6
CASSPAQGASGYTF,TGTGCCAGCAGTCCCGCACAGGGGGCATCTGGCTACACCTTC,14,-,TRBV28,TRBD1,TRBJ1-2
CASSYGADEQFF,TGTGCCAGCAGTTATGGGGCCGATGAGCAGTTCTTC,12,-,TRBV27,-,TRBJ2-1
CASGLGQGRSQETQYF,TGTGCTAGTGGTCTCGGACAGGGGCGATCCCAAGAGACCCAGTACTTC,16,once,TRBV12-5,TRBD1,TRBJ2-5
CASSWGLANTGELFF,TGCGCCAGCAGCTGGGGACTCGCGAACACCGGGGAGCTGTTTTTT,15,-,TRBV5-1,-,TRBJ2-2
CASSQDGGRTDTQYF,TGTGCCAGCAGCCAAGACGGAGGGCGCACAGATACGCAGTATTTT,15,-,TRBV4-2,-,TRBJ2-3
CASSLRGGVTDTQYF,TGTGCCAGCAGCTTAAGGGGGGGCGTGACAGATACGCAGTATTTT,15,-,TRBV11-2,-,TRBJ2-3
CASIPPGLAGGRAKNIQYF,TGTGCCAGCATCCCCCCGGGACTAGCGGGGGGGCGGGCCAAAAACATTCAGTACTTC,19,-,TRBV2,TRBD2,TRBJ2-4
CASSFRTSGGPLYNEQFF,TGCGCCAGCAGCTTCAGGACTAGCGGGGGTCCCCTCTACAATGAGCAGTTCTTC,18,-,TRBV5-1,TRBD2,TRBJ2-1
CASSDPWTADTQYF,TGCGCCAGCAGTGACCCTTGGACAGCCGATACGCAGTATTTT,14,-,TRBV10-2,-,TRBJ2-3